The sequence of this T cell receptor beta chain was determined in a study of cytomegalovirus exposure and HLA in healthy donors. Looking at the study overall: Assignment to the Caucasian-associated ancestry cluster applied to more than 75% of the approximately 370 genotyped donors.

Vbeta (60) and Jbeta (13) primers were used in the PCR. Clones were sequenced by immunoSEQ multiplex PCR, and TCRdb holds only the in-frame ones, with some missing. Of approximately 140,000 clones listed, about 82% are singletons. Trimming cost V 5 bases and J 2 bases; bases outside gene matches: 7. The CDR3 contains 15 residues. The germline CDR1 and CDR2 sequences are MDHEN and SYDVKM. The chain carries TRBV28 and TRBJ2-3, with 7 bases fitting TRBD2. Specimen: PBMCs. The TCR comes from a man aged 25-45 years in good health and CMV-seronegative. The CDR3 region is CASSPGTTNTDTQYF. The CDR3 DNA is TGTGCCAGCAGTCCAGGGACTACCAACACAGATACGCAGTATTTT.